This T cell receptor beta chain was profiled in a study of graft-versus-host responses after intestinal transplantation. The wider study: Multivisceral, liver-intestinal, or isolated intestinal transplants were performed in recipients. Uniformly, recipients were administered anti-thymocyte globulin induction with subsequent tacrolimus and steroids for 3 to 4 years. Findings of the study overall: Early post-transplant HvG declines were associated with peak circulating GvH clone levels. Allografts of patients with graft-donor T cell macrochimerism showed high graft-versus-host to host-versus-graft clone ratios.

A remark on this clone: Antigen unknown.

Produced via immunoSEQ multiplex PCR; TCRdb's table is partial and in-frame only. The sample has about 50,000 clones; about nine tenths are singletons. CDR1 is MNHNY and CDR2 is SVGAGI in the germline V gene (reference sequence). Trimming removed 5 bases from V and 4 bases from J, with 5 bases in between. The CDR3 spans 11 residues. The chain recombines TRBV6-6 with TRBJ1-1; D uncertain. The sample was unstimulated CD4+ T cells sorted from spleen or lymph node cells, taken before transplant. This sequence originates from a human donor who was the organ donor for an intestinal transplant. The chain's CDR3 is CASSRPTEAFF. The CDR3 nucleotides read TGTGCCAGCAGTCGCCCCACTGAAGCTTTCTTT.